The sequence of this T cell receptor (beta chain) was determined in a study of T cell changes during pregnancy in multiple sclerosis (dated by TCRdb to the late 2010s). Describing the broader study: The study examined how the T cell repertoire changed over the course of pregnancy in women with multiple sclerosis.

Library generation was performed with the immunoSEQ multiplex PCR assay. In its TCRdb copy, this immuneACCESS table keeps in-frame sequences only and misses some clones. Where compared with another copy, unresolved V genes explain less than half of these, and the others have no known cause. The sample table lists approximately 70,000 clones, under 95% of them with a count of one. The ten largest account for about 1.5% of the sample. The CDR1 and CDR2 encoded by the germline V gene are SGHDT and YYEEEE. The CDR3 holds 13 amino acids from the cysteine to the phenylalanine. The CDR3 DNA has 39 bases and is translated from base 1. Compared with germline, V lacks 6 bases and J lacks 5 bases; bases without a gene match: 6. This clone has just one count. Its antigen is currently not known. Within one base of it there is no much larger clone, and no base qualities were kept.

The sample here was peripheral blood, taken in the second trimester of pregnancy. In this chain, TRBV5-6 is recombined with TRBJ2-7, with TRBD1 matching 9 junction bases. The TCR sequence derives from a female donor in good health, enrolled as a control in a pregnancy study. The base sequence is TGTGCCAGCACCCCGAGGACAGGGGACGAGCAGTACTTC. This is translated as CASTPRTGDEQYF. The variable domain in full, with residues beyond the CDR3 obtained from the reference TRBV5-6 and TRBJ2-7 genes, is DAGVTQSPTHLIKTRGQQVTLRCSPKSGHDTVSWYQQALGQGPQFIFQYYEEEERQRGNFPDRFSGHQFPNYSSELNVNALLLGDSALYLCASTPRTGDEQYFGPGTRLTVT.